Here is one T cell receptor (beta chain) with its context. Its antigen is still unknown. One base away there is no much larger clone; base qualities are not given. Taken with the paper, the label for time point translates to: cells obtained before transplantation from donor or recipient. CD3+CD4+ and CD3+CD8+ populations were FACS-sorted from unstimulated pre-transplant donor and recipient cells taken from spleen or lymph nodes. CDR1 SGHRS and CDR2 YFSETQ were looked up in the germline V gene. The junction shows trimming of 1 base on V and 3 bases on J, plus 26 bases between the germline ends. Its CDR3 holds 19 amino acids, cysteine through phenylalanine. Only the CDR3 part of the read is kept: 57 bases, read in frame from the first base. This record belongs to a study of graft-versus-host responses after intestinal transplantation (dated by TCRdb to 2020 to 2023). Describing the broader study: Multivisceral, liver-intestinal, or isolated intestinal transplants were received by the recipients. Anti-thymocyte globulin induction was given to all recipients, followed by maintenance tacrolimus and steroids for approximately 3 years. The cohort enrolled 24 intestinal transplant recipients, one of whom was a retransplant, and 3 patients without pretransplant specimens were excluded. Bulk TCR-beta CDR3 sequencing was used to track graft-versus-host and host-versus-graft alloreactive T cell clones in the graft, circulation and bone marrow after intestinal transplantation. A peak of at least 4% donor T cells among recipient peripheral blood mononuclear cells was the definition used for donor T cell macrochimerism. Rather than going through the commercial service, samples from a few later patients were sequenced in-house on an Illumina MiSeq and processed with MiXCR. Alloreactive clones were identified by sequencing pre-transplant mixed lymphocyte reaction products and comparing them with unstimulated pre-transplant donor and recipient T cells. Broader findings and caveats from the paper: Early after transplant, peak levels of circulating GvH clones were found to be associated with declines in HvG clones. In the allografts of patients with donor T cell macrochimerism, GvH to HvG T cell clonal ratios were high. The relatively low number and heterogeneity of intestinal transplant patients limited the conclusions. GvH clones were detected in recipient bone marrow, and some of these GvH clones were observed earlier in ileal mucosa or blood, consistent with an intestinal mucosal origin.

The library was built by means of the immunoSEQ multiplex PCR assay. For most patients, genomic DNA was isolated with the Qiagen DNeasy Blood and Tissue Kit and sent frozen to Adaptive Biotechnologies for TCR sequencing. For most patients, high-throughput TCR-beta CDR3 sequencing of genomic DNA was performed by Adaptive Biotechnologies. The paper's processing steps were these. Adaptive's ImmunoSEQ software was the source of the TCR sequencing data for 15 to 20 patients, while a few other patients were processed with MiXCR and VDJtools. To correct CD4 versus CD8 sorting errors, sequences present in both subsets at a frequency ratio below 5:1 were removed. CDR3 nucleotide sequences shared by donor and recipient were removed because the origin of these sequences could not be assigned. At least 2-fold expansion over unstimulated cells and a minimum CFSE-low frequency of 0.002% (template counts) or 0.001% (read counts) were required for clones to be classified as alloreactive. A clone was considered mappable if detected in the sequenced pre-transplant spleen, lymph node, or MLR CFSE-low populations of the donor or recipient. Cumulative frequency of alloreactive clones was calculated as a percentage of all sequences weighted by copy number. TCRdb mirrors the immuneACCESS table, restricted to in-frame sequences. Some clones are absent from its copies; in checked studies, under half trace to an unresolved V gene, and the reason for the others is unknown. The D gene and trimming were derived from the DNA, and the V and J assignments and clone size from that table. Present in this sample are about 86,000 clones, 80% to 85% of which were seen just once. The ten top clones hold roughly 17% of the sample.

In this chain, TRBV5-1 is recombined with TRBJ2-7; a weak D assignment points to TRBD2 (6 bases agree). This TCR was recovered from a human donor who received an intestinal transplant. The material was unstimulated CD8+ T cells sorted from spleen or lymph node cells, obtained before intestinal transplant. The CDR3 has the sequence CASSLYAPASWRAVYEQYF. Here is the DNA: TGCGCCAGCAGCTTGTACGCTCCTGCCTCTTGGAGGGCGGTCTACGAGCAGTACTTC.